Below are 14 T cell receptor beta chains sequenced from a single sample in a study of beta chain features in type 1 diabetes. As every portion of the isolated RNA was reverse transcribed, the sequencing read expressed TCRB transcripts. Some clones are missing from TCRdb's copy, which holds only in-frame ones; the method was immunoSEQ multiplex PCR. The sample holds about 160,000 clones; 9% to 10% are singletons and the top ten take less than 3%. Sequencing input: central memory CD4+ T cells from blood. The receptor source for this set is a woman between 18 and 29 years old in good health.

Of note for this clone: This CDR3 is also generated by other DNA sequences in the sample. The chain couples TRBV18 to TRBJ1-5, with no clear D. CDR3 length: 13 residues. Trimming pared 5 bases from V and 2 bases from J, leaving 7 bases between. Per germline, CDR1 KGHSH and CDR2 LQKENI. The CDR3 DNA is TGTGCCAGCTCAGAGGCCGGCAATCAGCCCCAGCATTTT. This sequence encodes CASSEAGNQPQHF.

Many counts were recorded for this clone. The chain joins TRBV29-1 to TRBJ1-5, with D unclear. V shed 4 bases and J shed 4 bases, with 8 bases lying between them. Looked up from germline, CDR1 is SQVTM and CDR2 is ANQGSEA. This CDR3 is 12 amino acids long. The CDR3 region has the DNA TGCAGCGTTGGCGCTATTAATCAGCCCCAGCATTTT. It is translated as CSVGAINQPQHF.

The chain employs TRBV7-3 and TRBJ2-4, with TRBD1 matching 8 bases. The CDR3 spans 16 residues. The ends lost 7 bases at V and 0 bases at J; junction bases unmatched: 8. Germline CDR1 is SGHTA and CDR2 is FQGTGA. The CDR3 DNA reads TGTGCCAGCACCAACCGGGACAGGCTAGCCAAAAACATTCAGTACTTC. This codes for CASTNRDRLAKNIQYF.

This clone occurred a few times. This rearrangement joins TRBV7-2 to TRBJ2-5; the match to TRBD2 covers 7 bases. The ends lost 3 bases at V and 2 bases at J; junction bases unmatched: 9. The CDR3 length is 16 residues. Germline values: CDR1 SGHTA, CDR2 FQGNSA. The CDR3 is CASSFEQRGYQETQYF. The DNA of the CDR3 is TGTGCCAGCAGCTTCGAACAGCGGGGATATCAAGAGACCCAGTACTTC.

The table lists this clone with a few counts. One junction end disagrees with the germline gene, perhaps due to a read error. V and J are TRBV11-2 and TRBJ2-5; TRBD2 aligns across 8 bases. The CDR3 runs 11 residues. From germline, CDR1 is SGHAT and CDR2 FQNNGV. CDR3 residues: CASSLLGTRDF. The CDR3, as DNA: TGTGCCAGCAGCCTCCTTGGGACTAGGGACTTC.

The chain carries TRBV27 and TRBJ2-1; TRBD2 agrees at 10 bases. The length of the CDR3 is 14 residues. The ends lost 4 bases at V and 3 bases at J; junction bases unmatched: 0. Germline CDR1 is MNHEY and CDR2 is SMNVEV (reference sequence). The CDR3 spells CASSWTSGYNEQFF. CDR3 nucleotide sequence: TGTGCCAGCAGTTGGACTAGCGGCTACAATGAGCAGTTCTTC.

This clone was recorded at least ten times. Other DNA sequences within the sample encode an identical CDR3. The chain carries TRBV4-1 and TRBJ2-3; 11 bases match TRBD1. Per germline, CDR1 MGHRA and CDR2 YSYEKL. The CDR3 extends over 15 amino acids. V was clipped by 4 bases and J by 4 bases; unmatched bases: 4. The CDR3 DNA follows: TGCGCCAGCAGCCGACCGGGACAGGGGGCAGATACGCAGTATTTT. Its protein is CASSRPGQGADTQYF.

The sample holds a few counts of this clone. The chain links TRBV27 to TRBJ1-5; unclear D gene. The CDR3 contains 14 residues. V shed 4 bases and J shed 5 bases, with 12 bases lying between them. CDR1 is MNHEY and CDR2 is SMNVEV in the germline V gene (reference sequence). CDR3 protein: CASSSRFSDQPQHF. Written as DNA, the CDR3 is TGTGCCAGCAGTTCGCGGTTCTCGGATCAGCCCCAGCATTTT.

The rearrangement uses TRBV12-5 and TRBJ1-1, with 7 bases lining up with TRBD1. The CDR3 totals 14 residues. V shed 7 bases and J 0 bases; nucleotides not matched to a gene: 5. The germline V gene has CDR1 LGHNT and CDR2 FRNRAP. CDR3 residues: CASEGGNMNTEAFF. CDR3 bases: TGTGCTAGTGAAGGGGGCAATATGAACACTGAAGCTTTCTTT.

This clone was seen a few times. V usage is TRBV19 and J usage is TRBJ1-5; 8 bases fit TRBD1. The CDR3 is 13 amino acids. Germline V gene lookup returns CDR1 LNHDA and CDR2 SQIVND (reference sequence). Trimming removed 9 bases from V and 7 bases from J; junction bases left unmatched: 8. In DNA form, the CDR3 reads TGTGCCAGCACTCGACAGGGGCGACAGCCCCAGCATTTT. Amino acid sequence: CASTRQGRQPQHF.

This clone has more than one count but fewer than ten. The CDR3 loop reads CATSRGTSGASRYF. The CDR3 region has the DNA TGTGCCACCAGCAGGGGGACTAGCGGGGCCAGCCGGTACTTC. The J gene is TRBJ2-7, the V gene TRBV15; 13 bases align to TRBD2. This CDR3 has 14 amino acids. The trim removed 3 bases at V and 12 bases at J, leaving 8 bases unmatched. Germline V gene data show CDR1 as LNHNV and CDR2 as YYDKDF (reference sequence).

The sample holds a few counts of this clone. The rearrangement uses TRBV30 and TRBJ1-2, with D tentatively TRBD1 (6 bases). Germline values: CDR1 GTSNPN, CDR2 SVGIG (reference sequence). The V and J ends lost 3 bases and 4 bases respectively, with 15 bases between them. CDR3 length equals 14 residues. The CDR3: CAWSSTGVAYGYTF. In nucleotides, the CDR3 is TGTGCCTGGAGCTCGACAGGCGTAGCCTATGGCTACACCTTC.

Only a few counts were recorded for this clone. The CDR3 coding sequence is TGTGCCAGCAGCCCCCTGGCGGGTTGGGACACTGAAGCTTTCTTT. Translating gives CASSPLAGWDTEAFF. The rearrangement uses TRBV14 and TRBJ1-1; D not certain. CDR1 and CDR2 (germline): SGHDN, FVKESK. V was pared by 4 bases and J by 3 bases, with 15 bases between. The length of the CDR3 is 15 residues.

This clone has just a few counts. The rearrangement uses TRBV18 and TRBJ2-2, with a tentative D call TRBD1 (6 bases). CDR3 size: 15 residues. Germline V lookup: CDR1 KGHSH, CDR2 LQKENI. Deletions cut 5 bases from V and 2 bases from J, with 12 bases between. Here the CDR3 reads CASSSGAGNTGELFF. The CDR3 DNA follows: TGTGCCAGCTCATCAGGGGCGGGTAACACCGGGGAGCTGTTTTTT.